Following are 16 T cell receptor beta chains from one sample sequenced in a study of early T cells in non-severe SARS-CoV-2 infection. TCRdb reprocessed the 5' RACE reads with MiXCR, giving one entry per CDR3 protein. The repertoire holds tens of thousands of distinct CDR3 sequences, with about 14% as singletons. This specimen consisted of whole blood, obtained at baseline. The receptor set was obtained from an adult who was a healthcare worker with PCR-confirmed SARS-CoV-2 infection or an uninfected control (not recorded which).

V is TRBV5-1 and J is TRBJ1-4; D is uncertain. V was cut by 4 bases and J by 2 bases, with 15 bases left in between. The CDR3 totals 16 residues. CDR1 and CDR2 from the germline V gene are SGHRS and YFSETQ. CDR3 sequence (DNA): TGCGCCAGCAGCCCGACGCGGGGTGCGACTAATGAAAAACTGTTTTTT. Amino acids: CASSPTRGATNEKLFF.

The V gene is TRBV5-1, the J gene TRBJ2-1; D unresolved. Deletions cut 6 bases from V and 6 bases from J, with 22 bases between. Germline-derived CDR1 and CDR2 are SGHRS and YFSETQ. The CDR3 runs to 16 residues. The DNA for the CDR3 is TGCGCCAGCAACCGTACCCCCTTTAGATGGGGCAATGAGCAGTTCTTC. Protein: CASNRTPFRWGNEQFF.

A remark on this clonotype: Since a much larger clone is just one base distant, this may be a read error. This sequence joins TRBV18 and TRBJ2-3, with unresolved D. Per the germline V gene, CDR1 is KGHSH and CDR2 is LQKENI. Trimming removed 1 base from V and 2 bases from J, with 4 bases in between. This CDR3 region has 13 residues. CDR3 in amino acids: CASSPRNTDTQYF. In DNA, the CDR3 is TGTGCCAGCTCACCACGGAACACAGATACGCAGTATTTT. Drawing the rest from reference TRBV18 and TRBJ2-3, the complete variable domain is NAGVMQNPRHLVRRRGQEARLRCSPMKGHSHVYWYRQLPEEGLKFMVYLQKENIIDESGMPKERFSAEFPKEGPSILRIQQVVRGDSAAYFCASSPRNTDTQYFGPGTRLTVL.

This clonotype has ten or more counts. The chain combines TRBV28 with TRBJ2-4; possibly TRBD1 for D (6 bases). This CDR3 is 15 amino acids long. Germline CDR1 and CDR2: MDHEN and SYDVKM. Trimming shortened V by 1 base and J by 4 bases, and 11 bases separated the two germline ends. In DNA form, the CDR3 reads TGTGCCAGCAGTTTATTCGTCACAGGGAAAAACATTCAGTACTTC. Translation gives CASSLFVTGKNIQYF.

The chain couples TRBV7-2 to TRBJ2-7, with D possibly being TRBD2 (5 bases). The CDR3 contains 14 residues. Trimming shortened V by 1 base and J by 2 bases, and 9 bases separated the two germline ends. From germline, CDR1 is SGHTA and CDR2 FQGNSA. The CDR3 DNA follows: TGTGCCAGCAGCTTAGATGCGGGTACCTACGAGCAGTACTTC. This encodes CASSLDAGTYEQYF.

V usage is TRBV28 and J usage is TRBJ2-1; 7 positions match TRBD2. This CDR3 region has 13 residues. J was trimmed by 8 bases and V by 5 bases; bases with no gene match: 6. Germline assignment: CDR1 MDHEN and CDR2 SYDVKM. The CDR3 sequence: CASSPSGDHEQFF. The CDR3 bases are TGTGCCAGCAGTCCAAGCGGGGACCATGAGCAGTTCTTC.

This clonotype was found many times. CDR3 in amino acids: CSARGSGGRLEQYF. Written as DNA, the CDR3 is TGCAGTGCTAGAGGCAGCGGGGGACGCTTGGAGCAGTACTTC. The V call is TRBV20-1, the J call TRBJ2-7, with 8 bases matching TRBD2. This CDR3 contains 14 residues. Germline V gene lookup returns CDR1 DFQATT and CDR2 SNEGSKA (reference sequence). Unmatched junction bases numbered 9, after V lost 1 base and J lost 7 bases.

In its sample, this clonotype was seen many times. The CDR3 nucleotides read TGTGCCAGCAGCCAAGGGCAGCTAGCCTACGAGCAGTACTTC. It is translated as CASSQGQLAYEQYF. J is TRBJ2-7 and V is TRBV14; D gene uncertain. The CDR3 has 14 amino acids. V lost 1 base, J lost 2 bases, and 9 bases lay in between. The germline CDR1 and CDR2 sequences are SGHDN and FVKESK.

This clonotype was seen a few times. The CDR3 nucleotides are TGTGCCAGCAGCCACAGGGAGCAATATGGCTACACCTTC. Protein: CASSHREQYGYTF. This sequence joins TRBV7-8 and TRBJ1-2; D is possibly TRBD1 (6 bases). The CDR3 length is 13 residues. From germline, CDR1 is SGHVS and CDR2 FQNEAQ. Trimming cost V 5 bases and J 5 bases, with 12 bases left between them.

This clonotype showed up just a few times. The rearrangement links TRBV2 to TRBJ2-3; D remains ambiguous. The V end lost 6 bases, the J end lost 0 bases, and 16 bases lay between the germline ends. This CDR3 is built from 16 residues. CDR1 is SNHLY, CDR2 FYNNEI, per germline. The CDR3 DNA is TGTGCCAGCAGAGAAACCCCGCTACCTAGCACAGATACGCAGTATTTT. Residues: CASRETPLPSTDTQYF.

This clonotype was seen only a few times. The genes are TRBV3-1 and TRBJ2-5; 14 nucleotides align to TRBD2. Per germline, CDR1 LGHDT and CDR2 YNNKEL (reference sequence). The junction had 14 bases not matched to a gene; V was cut back by 0 bases and J by 5 bases. The CDR3 covers 20 residues. The CDR3 nucleotides are TGTGCCAGCAGCCAAGAGTTATTGTTTGGGACTAGCGGGAGTTACGAGACCCAGTACTTC. This translates into CASSQELLFGTSGSYETQYF.

This clonotype was recorded a few times. This chain joins TRBV9 and TRBJ1-6; 9 bases fit TRBD1. Germline CDR1 reads SGDLS; CDR2 reads YYNGEE. V gave up 2 bases and J gave up 8 bases; unmatched junction bases: 2. There are 14 residues in the CDR3. CDR3 bases: TGTGCCAGCAGCGTGGGACAGGGAGATTCACCCCTCCACTTT. Its translation is CASSVGQGDSPLHF.

The chain joins TRBV30 to TRBJ1-5; 9 bases are a match to TRBD1. Trimming cost V 6 bases and J 7 bases; bases outside gene matches: 7. Germline CDR1 and CDR2: GTSNPN and SVGIG (reference sequence). The length of the CDR3 is 13 residues. CDR3 nucleotides: TGTGCCTGCCAGGGACAGGGTAACCAGCCCCAGCATTTT. Translation gives CACQGQGNQPQHF.

This clonotype appeared a few times. This chain uses TRBV18 with TRBJ1-4; a possible D gene is TRBD1 (6 bases). CDR3 length: 17 amino acids. The germline CDR1 and CDR2 sequences are KGHSH and LQKENI. V was shortened by 1 base and J by 0 bases, with 12 bases between the two germline ends. The CDR3 sequence: CASSPQTGGATNEKLFF. DNA of the CDR3: TGTGCCAGCTCACCACAGACAGGCGGTGCAACTAATGAAAAACTGTTTTTT.

The gene calls are TRBV9 and TRBJ2-3; D is perhaps TRBD1 or TRBD2 (5 bases each). The CDR3 has 12 residues. Germline V gene data show CDR1 as SGDLS and CDR2 as YYNGEE. V gave up 3 bases and J gave up 4 bases, with 6 bases separating them. The CDR3 region is CASSGGADTQYF. The DNA for the CDR3 is TGTGCCAGCAGCGGAGGGGCAGATACGCAGTATTTT.

The V gene is TRBV5-4, the J gene TRBJ2-5; 10 bases line up with TRBD2. J gave up 3 bases and V 5 bases, and 1 base lay outside the gene matches. CDR3 size: 13 residues. CDR1 is SGHNT, CDR2 YYREEE, per germline (reference sequence). The CDR3 DNA is TGTGCCAGCAGACTAGCGGGGAAAGAGACCCAGTACTTC. The encoded protein is CASRLAGKETQYF.